The subject of this entry is one T cell receptor beta chain. The sample is drawn from a study of blood T cell repertoires in COVID-19. Study information: T cells, B-cell-depleted T cells, or PBMCs provided the cDNA or gDNA that served as material.

Per the germline V gene, CDR1 is SGHRS and CDR2 is YFSETQ. The ends were cut back, 5 bases at V and 0 bases at J, with 6 bases in the middle. The CDR3 covers 14 residues. Per the original data handling: Scientists estimated how many nucleated cells there were by amplifying reference gene primers. Sequenced by immunoSEQ multiplex PCR; TCRdb stores in-frame clones only, minus some. Clone size and V and J calls were adopted from that table, with D and trimming inferred from the DNA. The repertoire holds about 130,000 clones, with 92% as singletons. Sequences were obtained from peripheral blood. The TCR sequence derives from a man aged 45-65 years with COVID-19, enrolled during active disease. The chain recombines TRBV5-1 with TRBJ2-6; D perhaps matches TRBD1 (5 bases). The CDR3 DNA is TGCGCCAGCAGTCAGGGCTCTGGGGCCAACGTCCTGACTTTC. It codes for CASSQGSGANVLTF. The entire variable domain, with the rest obtained from reference TRBV5-1 and TRBJ2-6, is as follows: KAGVTQTPRYLIKTRGQQVTLSCSPISGHRSVSWYQQTPGQGLQFLFEYFSETQRNKGNFPGRFSGRQFSNSRSEMNVSTLELGDSALYLCASSQGSGANVLTFGAGSRLTVL.